One and the same sample provided the 12 T cell receptor beta chains below, sequenced in a study of T cell responses to AZD1222 COVID-19 vaccine. Only in-frame clones appear in the TCRdb table, and some are missing; sequencing was by immunoSEQ multiplex PCR. The top ten clones hold approximately 4% of a sample with some 180,000 clones, about 92% of them seen once. Sequences were derived from peripheral blood, sampled 28 days after the second dose of the MenACWY control vaccine. These receptors originate from an adult who received the MenACWY meningococcal vaccine as a control.

The V gene is TRBV19, the J gene TRBJ2-5; tentatively, D is TRBD2 (5 bases). CDR1 LNHDA and CDR2 SQIVND come from the germline V gene (reference sequence). This CDR3 has 14 amino acids. Trimming left V 3 bases short and J 5 bases short, with 13 bases between. CDR3 sequence reads: CASSIIGSRETQYF. As DNA, the CDR3 is TGTGCCAGTAGTATCATAGGGAGTCGGGAGACCCAGTACTTC.

The rearrangement joins TRBV28 to TRBJ1-3; no reliable D call. Germline lookup yields CDR1 MDHEN and CDR2 SYDVKM. V was cut by 2 bases and J by 8 bases, with 16 bases left in between. This CDR3 contains 15 residues. CDR3 nucleotides: TGTGCCAGCAGTTTAGGTAGGGCACGGCGTGACACCATATATTTT. Translation gives CASSLGRARRDTIYF.

The chain joins TRBV5-1 to TRBJ2-2, with 13 bases fitting TRBD2. CDR1 is SGHRS, CDR2 YFSETQ, per germline. Germline trimming cut 7 bases from V and 4 bases from J; bases unmatched to any gene: 4. The CDR3 sequence is 15 residues long. The CDR3 DNA follows: TGCGCCAGCTCCGGACTAGCGGGAGCCACCGGGGAGCTGTTTTTT. Protein: CASSGLAGATGELFF. The variable domain in full, with the rest retrieved from reference TRBV5-1 and TRBJ2-2, is KAGVTQTPRYLIKTRGQQVTLSCSPISGHRSVSWYQQTPGQGLQFLFEYFSETQRNKGNFPGRFSGRQFSNSRSEMNVSTLELGDSALYLCASSGLAGATGELFFGEGSRLTVL.

The chain couples TRBV14 to TRBJ1-1; D gene ambiguous. CDR3 length equals 14 residues. V gave up 4 bases and J gave up 1 base, with 10 bases separating them. Germline V CDR1 and CDR2: SGHDN, FVKESK. The CDR3, as DNA: TGTGCCAGCAGCCGTATAGTTGCGAACACTGAAGCTTTCTTT. Translation gives CASSRIVANTEAFF.

The rearrangement links TRBV18 to TRBJ1-2; no clear D. V was clipped by 2 bases and J by 5 bases, with 9 bases between them. This CDR3 spans 13 amino acids. CDR1 is KGHSH, CDR2 LQKENI, per germline. For the CDR3, the DNA is TGTGCCAGCTCACCAGATCCCTTATATGGCTACACCTTC. Encoded protein: CASSPDPLYGYTF.

V usage is TRBV5-1 and J usage is TRBJ1-2; D is uncertain. The CDR3 runs 14 residues. V lost 0 bases and J lost 4, with 10 bases in between. Germline CDR1 reads SGHRS; CDR2 reads YFSETQ. CDR3 amino acids: CASSLEVWGYGYTF. The CDR3 nucleotides are TGCGCCAGCAGCTTGGAAGTCTGGGGCTATGGCTACACCTTC.

The genes are TRBV25-1 and TRBJ1-1, with D possibly TRBD1 on 6 matching bases. Germline values: CDR1 MGHDK, CDR2 SYGVNS. V lost 4 bases to trimming and J lost 4 bases, with 16 bases between them. This CDR3 comprises 15 residues. Written as DNA, the CDR3 is TGTGCCAGCAGTGGGCCGGGGGGCCCGGGCACTGAAGCTTTCTTT. This codes for CASSGPGGPGTEAFF.

For this clone: The junction does not match germline at one end; this may be a read error. The V and J genes are TRBV7-7 and TRBJ1-3; D may be TRBD1 (5 bases). The length of the CDR3 is 13 residues. CDR1 is SSHAT and CDR2 is FNYEAQ in the germline V gene (reference sequence). CDR3 nucleotides: TGTGCTAGCAGCGCCGGGGCTTTAAACACCATATATTTT. Translated, it gives CASSAGALNTIYF.

This sequence joins TRBV5-1 and TRBJ1-1; no reliable D call. CDR3 length equals 13 residues. Trimming took 6 bases from V and 4 from J, leaving 13 bases between them. Germline CDR1 SGHRS, CDR2 YFSETQ. DNA for the CDR3: TGCGCCAGCAAGGACGCACCATCCACTGAAGCTTTCTTT. Translating it yields CASKDAPSTEAFF.

The chain is built from TRBV3-1 (or the pseudogene TRBV3-2) and TRBJ1-5; D may be TRBD1 (6 bases). The CDR3 runs 15 residues. V was cut by 0 bases and J by 5 bases, with 11 bases left in between. Looked up from germline, CDR1 is LGHDT and CDR2 is YNNKEL (reference sequence). Here the CDR3 reads CASSQDLTGHQPQHF. DNA of the CDR3: TGTGCCAGCAGCCAAGATCTCACAGGGCATCAGCCCCAGCATTTT.

This clone was detected once. The CDR3 DNA is TGTGCCAGCAGTGGTCGTAGCGGGAGACCCGGGGAGCTGTTTTTT. Its protein product is CASSGRSGRPGELFF. The chain recombines TRBV2 with TRBJ2-2, with TRBD2 matching 9 bases. Germline V gives CDR1 SNHLY, CDR2 FYNNEI. The CDR3 consists of 15 residues. Germline trimming cut 4 bases from V and 6 bases from J; bases unmatched to any gene: 6.

The rearrangement links TRBV7-2 to TRBJ2-7, with D maybe TRBD1 (5 bases). Per the germline V gene, CDR1 is SGHTA and CDR2 is FQGNSA. The CDR3 consists of 16 residues. V dropped 1 base and J dropped 6 bases, with 19 bases sitting between them. CDR3 loop: CASSLGVFPPRGEQYF. Written as DNA, the CDR3 is TGTGCCAGCAGCTTAGGGGTCTTCCCCCCTAGGGGCGAGCAGTACTTC.